This TCR beta chain was sequenced for a study of beta chain features in type 1 diabetes. Study-wide context: Healthy donors and patients had similar age, gender and cell yields. Sorted cell examination encompassed roughly 110,000,000 cells across all samples.

Study-level findings and limits: Type 1 diabetes patients had moderately but significantly shorter TCRB CDR3s in all four CD4+ subsets.

V shed 9 bases, J shed 4 bases, and the junction held 8 bases outside the gene matches. The germline CDR1 and CDR2 sequences are SGHVS and FQNEAQ. CDR3 length: 14 residues. Expressed TCRB transcripts were sequenced because the entire RNA isolate underwent reverse transcription. Clones were sequenced by immunoSEQ multiplex PCR, and TCRdb holds only the in-frame ones, with some missing. Of about 250,000 clones in the sample, roughly 13% are singletons; the top ten hold more than 0.02%. As regards this clone: Its antigen is still unknown.

Sequenced: naive CD4+ T cells from blood. The chain recombines TRBV7-8 with TRBJ1-5; 8 bases are a match to TRBD1. This receptor was identified in a woman aged 40 to 50 in good health. The CDR3 nucleotides are TGTGCCAGTGGTCCCAGGGGGCGAAATCAGCCCCAGCATTTT. This codes for CASGPRGRNQPQHF.